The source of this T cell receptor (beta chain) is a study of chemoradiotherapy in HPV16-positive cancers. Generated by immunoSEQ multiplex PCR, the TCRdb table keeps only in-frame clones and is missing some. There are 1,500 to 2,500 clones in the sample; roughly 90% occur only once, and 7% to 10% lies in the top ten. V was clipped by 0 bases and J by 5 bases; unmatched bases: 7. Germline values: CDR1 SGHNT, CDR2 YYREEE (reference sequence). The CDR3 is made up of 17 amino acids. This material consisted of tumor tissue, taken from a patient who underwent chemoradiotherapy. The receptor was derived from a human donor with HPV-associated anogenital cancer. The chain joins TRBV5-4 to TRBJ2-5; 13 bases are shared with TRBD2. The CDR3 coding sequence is TGTGCCAGCAGCTTGGCACTAGCGGGGGGGCAGGTGGAGACCCAGTACTTC. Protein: CASSLALAGGQVETQYF.